Below, one TCR beta chain is given with its context. Its specificity is not known. The source of the sample is a study of OX40 agonist ivuxolimab in advanced cancers. Whole-study results and caveats: Mean expanded clone counts were higher in CD8+ than CD4+ T cells.

Some clones are missing from TCRdb's copy, which holds only in-frame ones; the method was immunoSEQ multiplex PCR. The repertoire includes tens of thousands of clones, around 85% of them detected once, and around 1.7% sits in the top ten. With 1 base clipped from V and 13 bases from J, the junction kept 11 bases outside the gene matches. CDR1 is PRHDT, CDR2 FYEKMQ, per germline (reference sequence). The CDR3 is 15 amino acids. The chain employs TRBV13 and TRBJ2-1; 9 nucleotides align to TRBD2. The starting material was CD4+ or CD8+ T cells sorted from blood, obtained in a trial of the OX40 agonist ivuxolimab. This sequence originates from an adult with an advanced solid tumor such as melanoma, head and neck, liver or kidney cancer. Here the CDR3 reads CASSLEGASGKSQFF. DNA for the CDR3: TGTGCCAGCAGCTTAGAGGGGGCTAGCGGGAAGAGTCAGTTCTTC.